This T cell receptor beta chain was recorded in a study of regulatory T cells in long-lasting Graves disease. Study-level results: TCR diversity in persistent Graves' patients was below that of newly diagnosed ones.

This clonotype has ten or more counts. Its antigen is as yet unknown. The CDR3 length is 15 residues. The V gene lost 3 bases and the J gene lost 4 bases, with 12 bases spanning the gap. Looked up from germline, CDR1 is MNHGY and CDR2 is SVAAGI. Time point described: persistent/refractory GD, antithyroid drugs over 5 years with positive TRAb. With RNA extracted from PBMCs as input, the TCR library was made. Doctors identified Graves' disease using the American Thyroid Association guidelines. Approximately 9-milliliter peripheral blood samples went into EDTA tubes. Building the TCR beta libraries relied on iRepertoire HTBI primers, and CDR3 regions underwent Arm-PCR. TCRdb recomputed calls from the multiplex PCR reads with MiXCR, one row per CDR3 protein. The table lists roughly 490,000 distinct CDR3 sequences, around a fifth of them singletons.

The TCR was taken from a female donor with Graves disease. The rearrangement uses TRBV6-9 and TRBJ2-2, with a weak D call TRBD2 (7 bases). The source material was peripheral blood mononuclear cells (PBMCs), sampled when the disease was refractory, from a patient treated with antithyroid drugs. The CDR3 spells CASSYSGGPTGELFF. Written as DNA, the CDR3 is TGTGCCAGCAGTTACTCCGGGGGGCCCACCGGGGAGCTGTTTTTT.